Listed here are 8 T cell receptor beta chains from one sample, sequenced in a study of Ad26.COV2.S vaccination and SARS-CoV-2 variants. As for treatment: 15 to 20 received Ad26.COV2.S at low or high dose, single or two shots; about five received placebo; per-sample allocation not given. Samples were taken on day 63 after the first vaccine or placebo injection. The assay was immunoSEQ multiplex PCR, and TCRdb's table has in-frame clones only and misses some. The sample yields about 390,000 clones, 92% seen once. This specimen consisted of peripheral blood, obtained in a trial of Ad26.COV2.S vaccine versus placebo. The receptors were gathered from a person aged 18-65 years who received the Ad26.COV2.S COVID-19 vaccine or a placebo.

V and J are TRBV5-1 and TRBJ1-1; perhaps TRBD1 as D (5 bases). Trimming removed 2 bases at V and 4 bases at J, with 21 bases between. The CDR3 has 17 amino acids. CDR1 and CDR2 (germline): SGHRS, YFSETQ. CDR3 sequence (DNA): TGCGCCAGCAGCTTTTCCCCCGGGTTAGGGAGGGGCACTGAAGCTTTCTTT. It encodes CASSFSPGLGRGTEAFF.

The J gene is TRBJ1-1, the V gene TRBV7-6; D is perhaps TRBD1 (5 bases). V was trimmed by 5 bases and J by 4 bases, leaving 11 bases between them. Germline V gene sequence: CDR1 SGHVS, CDR2 FNYEAQ. This CDR3 is built from 13 residues. The CDR3 reads CASSLDGGTEAFF. CDR3 DNA: TGTGCCAGCAGCCTTGACGGGGGCACTGAAGCTTTCTTT. Looking up the rest from reference TRBV7-6 and TRBJ1-1 gives the full variable domain: GAGVSQSPRYKVTKRGQDVALRCDPISGHVSLYWYRQALGQGPEFLTYFNYEAQQDKSGLPNDRFSAERPEGSISTLTIQRTEQRDSAMYRCASSLDGGTEAFFGQGTRLTVV.

This clone has at least ten counts. This chain connects TRBV20-1 to TRBJ2-1; the D gene is possibly TRBD2 (6 bases). The CDR3 has 13 residues. V lost 3 bases and J 9 bases, leaving 15 bases between the germline ends. Per the germline V gene, CDR1 is DFQATT and CDR2 is SNEGSKA (reference sequence). The CDR3 loop reads CSASVGEAGEQFF. CDR3 nucleotides: TGCAGTGCTAGTGTGGGGGAGGCGGGTGAGCAGTTCTTC.

V and J are TRBV7-9 and TRBJ1-4; no clear D gene. The CDR3 covers 13 residues. The ends were cut back, 6 bases at V and 8 bases at J, with 13 bases in the middle. Per the germline V gene, CDR1 is SEHNR and CDR2 is FQNEAQ (reference sequence). CDR3 in DNA: TGTGCCAGCAGTCTGACGGGGATAGAAAAACTGTTTTTT. Translation gives CASSLTGIEKLFF.

V and J are TRBV14 and TRBJ2-1; TRBD1 or TRBD2 may be the D gene (5 bases each). The CDR3 runs 14 residues. Trimming stripped 4 bases from V and 9 bases from J, with 16 bases between. Germline V CDR1 and CDR2: SGHDN, FVKESK. The CDR3, as DNA: TGTGCCAGCAGCCCAACGGACCCGGGGACTGAGCAGTTCTTC. Translation gives CASSPTDPGTEQFF. Complete variable domain (other parts from reference TRBV14 and TRBJ2-1): EAGVTQFPSHSVIEKGQTVTLRCDPISGHDNLYWYRRVMGKEIKFLLHFVKESKQDESGMPNNRFLAERTGGTYSTLKVQPAELEDSGVYFCASSPTDPGTEQFFGPGTRLTVL.

The chain carries TRBV13 and TRBJ2-1, with 7 positions matching TRBD1. V was clipped by 3 bases and J by 0 bases; unmatched bases: 2. The CDR3 is 15 residues long. Looked up from germline, CDR1 is PRHDT and CDR2 is FYEKMQ (reference sequence). The DNA of the CDR3 is TGTGCCAGCAGCTTGGGACAGAGCTCCTACAATGAGCAGTTCTTC. Its translation: CASSLGQSSYNEQFF.

The chain carries TRBV6-1 and TRBJ2-7; D gene uncertain. Germline loops: CDR1 MNHNS, CDR2 SASEGT. The CDR3 consists of 15 residues. The V end was cut by 0 bases, the J end by 4 bases, with 13 bases between. The CDR3 sequence is CASSEAASALYEQYF. The CDR3 coding sequence is TGTGCCAGCAGTGAAGCCGCATCAGCTTTATACGAGCAGTACTTC.

CDR3 amino acids: CAWTGQETQYF. In DNA, the CDR3 is TGTGCCTGGACTGGACAAGAGACCCAGTACTTC. The chain links TRBV30 to TRBJ2-5; the D is unclear. From germline, CDR1 is GTSNPN and CDR2 SVGIG (reference sequence). The V end was cut by 4 bases, the J end by 2 bases, with 5 bases between. The CDR3 runs 11 residues. Filled out from reference TRBV30 and TRBJ2-5, the complete variable domain reads SQTIHQWPATLVQPVGSPLSLECTVEGTSNPNLYWYRQAAGRGLQLLFYSVGIGQISSEVPQNLSASRPQDRQFILSSKKLLLSDSGFYLCAWTGQETQYFGPGTRLLVL.